This T cell receptor (beta chain) was identified during a study of cytomegalovirus exposure and HLA in healthy donors. Overall study context: An analysis done earlier identified about 120 million unique TCR beta sequences from about 179 million T cells.

General study results and limits: Some highly shared sequence variants likely arose as a pipeline artifact. Previously analyzed data showed that most TCR beta V segments were productive at a frequency of about 87% or about 30%.

Comments on this clone: Its antigen is not identified.

The PCR had 60 Vbeta and 13 Jbeta primers. In the original workflow: In a later analysis, of around 80 million unique beta chains, roughly 10 million appeared in at least two donors. Profiling relied on immunoSEQ multiplex PCR, and the TCRdb table lists in-frame clones only, not all of them. V and J calls and clone size come straight from that table; D and trimming were deduced from the DNA. The sample carries approximately 240,000 clones, roughly 82% recorded once. The CDR3 length is 15 residues. Trimming removed 6 bases at V and 0 bases at J, with 13 bases between. Germline CDR1 and CDR2: MNHNS and SASEGT.

Sequencing was carried out using PBMCs. The sequence derives from a woman between 35 and 50 years old in good health and CMV-seropositive. The rearrangement uses TRBV6-1 and TRBJ2-3; no clear D. As DNA, the CDR3 is TGTGCCAGCAGCTCGATCGACTCTAGCACAGATACGCAGTATTTT. Its translation: CASSSIDSSTDTQYF.